What follows are 19 T cell receptor beta chains derived from one specimen sequenced in a study of graft-versus-host responses after intestinal transplantation. Which antigens these TCRs recognize remains unknown. Assay: immunoSEQ multiplex PCR; the TCRdb copy retains only in-frame clones and omits some. The table shows under 100,000 clones, with about 93% occurring only once. Sequencing was performed on unstimulated CD8+ T cells sorted from spleen or lymph node cells, taken before transplant. These TCRs come from a human donor who was the organ donor for an intestinal transplant.

This clone was seen a handful of times. The chain couples TRBV30 to TRBJ2-5; 8 bases agree with TRBD2. Trimming at V came to 2 bases and at J to 5 bases, leaving 7 bases not matched to a gene. The CDR3 consists of 14 residues. Per germline, CDR1 GTSNPN and CDR2 SVGIG (reference sequence). The CDR3 protein is CAWSPVGLEETQYF. CDR3 nucleotides: TGTGCCTGGAGTCCAGTGGGACTAGAGGAGACCCAGTACTTC. The full variable domain, with the rest looked up from reference TRBV30 and TRBJ2-5, is SQTIHQWPATLVQPVGSPLSLECTVEGTSNPNLYWYRQAAGRGLQLLFYSVGIGQISSEVPQNLSASRPQDRQFILSSKKLLLSDSGFYLCAWSPVGLEETQYFGPGTRLLVL.

The V call is TRBV6-7, the J call TRBJ2-5; tentative D call: TRBD2 (5 bases). TRBV6-7 is reported as an ORF; its role is uncertain. This CDR3 is 13 amino acids long. Trimming removed 11 bases at V and 4 bases at J, with 17 bases between. In nucleotides, the CDR3 is TGTGCCCGCAAAGTCGGGGAGTCAGAGACCCAGTACTTC. Amino acid sequence: CARKVGESETQYF.

This clone turned up a few times. The chain recombines TRBV2 with TRBJ2-7; possibly TRBD1 for D (5 bases). V was shortened by 1 base and J by 1 base, with 8 bases between the two germline ends. CDR1 SNHLY and CDR2 FYNNEI come from the germline V gene. This CDR3 has 14 residues. The CDR3 DNA follows: TGTGCCAGCAGTGAAGGACAGAAATCCTACGAGCAGTACTTC. Its translation: CASSEGQKSYEQYF.

The chain uses TRBV9 and TRBJ2-1, with 15 bases that match TRBD2. Germline values: CDR1 SGDLS, CDR2 YYNGEE. This CDR3 spans 17 amino acids. V gave up 4 bases and J gave up 3 bases; unmatched junction bases: 5. This CDR3 reads CASSWGLAGGDYNEQFF. CDR3 DNA: TGTGCCAGCAGCTGGGGACTAGCGGGGGGCGACTACAATGAGCAGTTCTTC.

V and J are TRBV5-4 and TRBJ2-3; 7 positions agree with TRBD2. Losses at the gene ends were 7 bases for V and 4 bases for J; bases not matched to a gene: 3. There are 12 residues in the CDR3. The germline CDR1 and CDR2 sequences are SGHNT and YYREEE (reference sequence). The CDR3, as DNA: TGTGCCAGCGGACTAGTATCAGATACGCAGTATTTT. This gives the protein CASGLVSDTQYF.

The V gene is TRBV7-3, the J gene TRBJ1-1, with D perhaps TRBD1 (5 bases). Per the germline V gene, CDR1 is SGHTA and CDR2 is FQGTGA. CDR3 length: 14 amino acids. Trimming took 4 bases from V and 0 from J, leaving 9 bases between them. The CDR3: CASSSDSMNTEAFF. Written as DNA, the CDR3 is TGTGCCAGCAGCTCCGACAGCATGAACACTGAAGCTTTCTTT.

This chain uses TRBV30 with TRBJ1-1; 9 nucleotides line up with TRBD1. Trimming removed 5 bases from V and 11 bases from J; junction bases left unmatched: 6. CDR1 GTSNPN and CDR2 SVGIG come from the germline V gene (reference sequence). CDR3 length: 11 residues. In DNA form, the CDR3 reads TGTGCCTGGGCCACAGGGGGCGCCGCTTTCTTT. This codes for CAWATGGAAFF.

V is TRBV19 and J is TRBJ2-1, with D possibly TRBD1 on 5 matching bases. V was cut by 5 bases and J by 9 bases, with 11 bases left in between. CDR3 size: 12 residues. CDR1 is LNHDA, CDR2 SQIVND, per germline (reference sequence). The CDR3: CASSVTGREQFF. The CDR3 nucleotides are TGTGCCAGTAGTGTAACAGGTCGTGAGCAGTTCTTC.

In DNA, the CDR3 is TGTGCCAGCAGTGAAACTAGCGGAACTAGCACAGATACGCAGTATTTT. Translated, it gives CASSETSGTSTDTQYF. The chain is built from TRBV2 and TRBJ2-3; 8 nucleotides match TRBD2. Trimming took 2 bases from V and 0 from J; bases not matched to a gene: 4. Germline loops: CDR1 SNHLY, CDR2 FYNNEI. The CDR3 totals 16 residues.

The rearrangement links TRBV5-4 to TRBJ2-7; TRBD2 agrees at 8 bases. V trimming: 1 base; J trimming: 2 bases; junction bases outside the gene matches: 5. The CDR3 is made up of 15 amino acids. Looked up from germline, CDR1 is SGHNT and CDR2 is YYREEE (reference sequence). The CDR3: CASSLYTAGAYEQYF. The CDR3 DNA sequence: TGTGCCAGCAGCTTGTATACAGCGGGGGCCTACGAGCAGTACTTC.

The chain employs TRBV9 and TRBJ2-7, with D possibly TRBD2 on 5 matching bases. The CDR3 has 15 residues. Trimming shortened V by 4 bases and J by 2 bases, and 16 bases separated the two germline ends. CDR1 and CDR2 (germline): SGDLS, YYNGEE. The CDR3 coding sequence is TGTGCCAGCAGCCCCCTAAGAAACGGGACCTACGAGCAGTACTTC. Residues: CASSPLRNGTYEQYF.

V gene TRBV15 combines with J gene TRBJ1-1, with 9 bases matching TRBD1. The J segment lost 5 bases and the V segment lost 2 bases, leaving 6 bases of the junction unmatched. This CDR3 has 15 residues. Germline loops: CDR1 LNHNV, CDR2 YYDKDF (reference sequence). The DNA for the CDR3 is TGTGCCACCAGCAGATTTACAGGGGGCAGGACTGAAGCTTTCTTT. Translated, it gives CATSRFTGGRTEAFF.

In nucleotides, the CDR3 is TGTGCCAGCAGGCCGGCGGGAGATGACGAGCAGTACTTC. Encoded protein: CASRPAGDDEQYF. The J gene is TRBJ2-7, the V gene TRBV28, with TRBD2 identical over 7 bases. Germline V lookup: CDR1 MDHEN, CDR2 SYDVKM. The CDR3 has 13 amino acids. Germline trimming cut 6 bases from V and 5 bases from J; bases unmatched to any gene: 7.

The chain links TRBV4-1 to TRBJ2-3, with TRBD2 as a possible D gene (6 bases). The V end lost 4 bases, the J end lost 2 bases, and 19 bases lay between the germline ends. The CDR3 extends over 17 amino acids. Per the germline V gene, CDR1 is MGHRA and CDR2 is YSYEKL. In nucleotides, the CDR3 is TGCGCCAGCAGCCCCCGGGACGGGAGAGGACCCACAGATACGCAGTATTTT. Protein product: CASSPRDGRGPTDTQYF.

The chain has TRBV5-1 and TRBJ2-2, with 8 bases identical to TRBD1. Germline-derived CDR1 and CDR2 are SGHRS and YFSETQ. CDR3 size: 13 residues. The junction had 4 bases not matched to a gene; V was cut back by 4 bases and J by 8 bases. The CDR3 nucleotides read TGCGCCAGCAGCGCTCGGACAGGGGGGGAGCTGTTTTTT. Its translation: CASSARTGGELFF.

As DNA, the CDR3 is TGTGCCAGCAGCCGATGGGACAGCCTCAATGGCTACACCTTC. Protein product: CASSRWDSLNGYTF. The chain combines TRBV11-3 with TRBJ1-2; 7 positions agree with TRBD1. With 5 bases clipped from V and 6 bases from J, the junction kept 9 bases outside the gene matches. This CDR3 region has 14 residues. Germline-derived CDR1 and CDR2 are SGHNT and YENEEA.

In this sample, this clone turned up once. The chain carries TRBV27 and TRBJ2-1, with no clear D. The V gene lost 8 bases and the J gene lost 4 bases, with 12 bases spanning the gap. The CDR3 loop spans 13 amino acids. Germline assignment: CDR1 MNHEY and CDR2 SMNVEV (reference sequence). The CDR3 nucleotides read TGTGCCAGCGCGGAACCCTCATACAATGAGCAGTTCTTC. Its protein product is CASAEPSYNEQFF.

This clone has only a few counts. CDR3 in DNA: TGCGCCAGCAGCCAAAGGGCGGGAGGGCTATCATCCGAGCAGTACTTC. This encodes CASSQRAGGLSSEQYF. The chain has TRBV4-1 and TRBJ2-7; 9 bases fit TRBD2. V was pared by 2 bases and J by 6 bases, with 11 bases of the junction left unmatched. This CDR3 is 16 amino acids long. CDR1 is MGHRA and CDR2 is YSYEKL in the germline V gene.

The J gene is TRBJ2-1, the V gene TRBV19; 7 bases are shared with TRBD2. The CDR3 totals 13 residues. The J segment lost 4 bases and the V segment lost 9 bases, leaving 6 bases of the junction unmatched. Germline V gives CDR1 LNHDA, CDR2 SQIVND (reference sequence). Here the CDR3 DNA reads TGTGCCAGCCGGGGACTACCTTACAATGAGCAGTTCTTC. The encoded protein is CASRGLPYNEQFF. The full variable domain, rest sourced from reference TRBV19 and TRBJ2-1, is DGGITQSPKYLFRKEGQNVTLSCEQNLNHDAMYWYRQDPGQGLRLIYYSQIVNDFQKGDIAEGYSVSREKKESFPLTVTSAQKNPTAFYLCASRGLPYNEQFFGPGTRLTVL.